The next 22 T cell receptor beta chains were all read from a single sample in a study of vaccination and CD4 T cells after COVID-19. The antigens for these receptors are not known. Described time point: late sampling 161 to 241 days after vaccination in a few convalescent patients. The sample's treatment: approximately 11-day PBMC culture with coronavirus spike peptide pools or control peptides (ViraFEST assay). With the Oncomine TCR Beta short-read assay, DNA from cultured CD4+ T cells was sequenced. TCRdb used MiXCR to reprocess the PCR reads, holding one entry per CDR3 protein. Among about 22,000 distinct CDR3 sequences listed, approximately 29% were seen once. The source was CD4+ T cells from blood, cultured in vitro, collected about 7 months after SARS-CoV-2 vaccination. Every receptor here comes from a human donor who had recovered from COVID-19.

This clonotype has a handful of counts. The chain carries TRBV2 and TRBJ1-5; D is unclear. The V end was cut by 7 bases, the J end by 7 bases, with 14 bases between. Germline values: CDR1 SNHLY, CDR2 FYNNEI. The CDR3 sequence is 13 residues long. CDR3 amino acids: CASNARLGQPQHF. CDR3 nucleotide sequence: TGTGCCAGCAATGCCCGGTTGGGACAGCCCCAGCATTTT.

This clonotype was found a few times. The V call is TRBV28, the J call TRBJ2-7; 15 bases align to TRBD2. The V segment lost 3 bases and the J segment 6 bases; nucleotides outside the gene matches: 12. Germline V gene sequence: CDR1 MDHEN, CDR2 SYDVKM. CDR3 length equals 18 residues. The CDR3 DNA follows: TGTGCCAGCAGTTTTTACTTGAAGGTGGGACTAGCGGGAGGCGAGCAGTACTTC. Translated, it gives CASSFYLKVGLAGGEQYF.

This clonotype was detected a few times. V gene TRBV24-1 combines with J gene TRBJ2-3; D is undetermined. The CDR3 is 14 residues long. The ends were cut back, 6 bases at V and 0 bases at J, with 9 bases in the middle. Germline V gene sequence: CDR1 KGHDR, CDR2 SFDVKD. This CDR3 reads CATSYGPSTDTQYF. CDR3 bases: TGTGCCACCAGTTACGGACCTAGCACAGATACGCAGTATTTT.

This clonotype was observed a handful of times. The J gene is TRBJ2-3, the V gene TRBV20-1, with 12 bases that match TRBD2. With V trimmed by 3 bases and J by 11 bases, 9 bases remained unmatched. Germline CDR1 DFQATT, CDR2 SNEGSKA (reference sequence). This CDR3 has 14 amino acids. DNA for the CDR3: TGCAGTGCTAGTGGGCTAGCGGGAGGGGTCGGGCAGTATTTT. This encodes CSASGLAGGVGQYF.

The sample holds a few counts of this clonotype. The V and J genes are TRBV20-1 and TRBJ1-2; 8 bases are shared with TRBD1. V gave up 0 bases and J gave up 6 bases; unmatched junction bases: 15. Germline values: CDR1 DFQATT, CDR2 SNEGSKA (reference sequence). This CDR3 has 17 amino acids. CDR3 DNA: TGCAGTGCTAGAGACGTGACAGGGGCGCGGGTGCTGGATGGCTACACCTTC. Translated: CSARDVTGARVLDGYTF.

There are a few counts of this clonotype. This rearrangement joins TRBV7-2 to TRBJ2-5, with 7 bases matching TRBD2. The CDR3 sequence is 14 residues long. Germline V gives CDR1 SGHTA, CDR2 FQGNSA. J gave up 5 bases and V 5 bases, and 8 bases lay outside the gene matches. The CDR3: CASSPRLAVETQYF. CDR3 DNA: TGTGCCAGCAGCCCGCGACTAGCCGTTGAGACCCAGTACTTC.

The CDR3 reads CASSHGTPSNQPQHF. The CDR3, as DNA: TGTGCCAGCAGTCACGGGACACCTAGCAATCAGCCCCAGCATTTT. V gene TRBV6-1 combines with J gene TRBJ1-5, with a weak D call TRBD1 (6 bases). This CDR3 has 15 residues. Trimming shortened V by 5 bases and J by 0 bases, and 11 bases separated the two germline ends. The germline V gene encodes CDR1 MNHNS and CDR2 SASEGT.

For this clonotype: One end of the junction is discordant with germline, which a read error may explain. The chain links TRBV7-7 to TRBJ2-2, with 8 bases matching TRBD1. There are 16 residues in the CDR3. Germline CDR1 reads SSHAT; CDR2 reads FNYEAQ (reference sequence). The CDR3 DNA follows: TGTGCTAGCAGCTTAGGAGACAGGGGATACACCGGGGAGCTGTTTTTT. Residues: CASSLGDRGYTGELFF.

The chain couples TRBV2 to TRBJ2-1, with D maybe TRBD2 (6 bases). The CDR3 spans 14 residues. The germline gives CDR1 SNHLY, CDR2 FYNNEI. Trimming left V 4 bases short and J 7 bases short, with 14 bases between. Here the CDR3 reads CASSAWVAVNEQFF. DNA for the CDR3: TGTGCCAGCAGTGCTTGGGTAGCGGTGAATGAGCAGTTCTTC.

This clonotype showed up just a few times. This rearrangement joins TRBV10-3 to TRBJ1-2; maybe TRBD1 (5 bases). The CDR3 has 15 amino acids. Trimming removed 0 bases at V and 8 bases at J, with 16 bases between. Germline CDR1 and CDR2: ENHRY and SYGVKD. Here the CDR3 reads CAISESTGGIRGYTF. CDR3 in DNA: TGTGCCATCAGTGAGTCGACCGGGGGTATTAGGGGCTACACCTTC.

This clonotype came up a few times. This sequence joins TRBV2 and TRBJ2-5; 10 bases align to TRBD1. The CDR3 runs 13 residues. The junction had 0 bases not matched to a gene; V was cut back by 6 bases and J by 2 bases. Germline CDR1 and CDR2: SNHLY and FYNNEI. CDR3 nucleotide sequence: TGTGCCAGCAGGGACAGGGGGCAAGAGACCCAGTACTTC. This translates into CASRDRGQETQYF.

V gene TRBV19 combines with J gene TRBJ1-2, with TRBD1 as a possible D gene (6 bases). Germline loops: CDR1 LNHDA, CDR2 SQIVND (reference sequence). V lost 8 bases and J lost 8, with 15 bases in between. The CDR3 totals 12 residues. The CDR3 bases are TGTGCCAGTCGCCTGGCAGGGGACGGCTACACCTTC. This encodes CASRLAGDGYTF.

This chain uses TRBV27 with TRBJ1-2, with 12 bases fitting TRBD1. V gave up 3 bases and J gave up 6 bases; unmatched junction bases: 5. CDR3 length: 15 residues. Per germline, CDR1 MNHEY and CDR2 SMNVEV (reference sequence). In DNA, the CDR3 is TGTGCCAGCAGTTTCTTGGGACAGGGGGCTGATGGCTACACCTTC. This gives the protein CASSFLGQGADGYTF.

The J gene is TRBJ1-1, the V gene TRBV28; D gene ambiguous. Between the trimmed V and J ends, which lost 6 bases and 1 base, there was a span of 3 bases. This CDR3 comprises 11 residues. Germline-derived CDR1 and CDR2 are MDHEN and SYDVKM. The CDR3 DNA follows: TGTGCCAGCAGCGAGAACACTGAAGCTTTCTTT. Translation: CASSENTEAFF.

The chain is built from TRBV5-4 and TRBJ2-7; 10 bases line up with TRBD2. Germline-derived CDR1 and CDR2 are SGHNT and YYREEE (reference sequence). The V and J ends lost 1 base and 7 bases, in that order; junction bases with no gene match: 8. The CDR3 totals 15 residues. In DNA, the CDR3 is TGTGCCAGCAGCTTGTCCCTAGCGGGAGCGGCTGAGCAGTACTTC. This encodes CASSLSLAGAAEQYF.

The rearrangement joins TRBV11-2 to TRBJ2-1, with 8 bases matching TRBD2. The CDR3 is made up of 16 amino acids. Trimming at V came to 6 bases and at J to 5 bases, leaving 12 bases not matched to a gene. Germline V gene sequence: CDR1 SGHAT, CDR2 FQNNGV. In DNA form, the CDR3 reads TGTGCCAGCAGTCTAGCGGGTGCGGGGGGCAACAATGAGCAGTTCTTC. This encodes CASSLAGAGGNNEQFF.

This CDR3 reads CASSSDYTLYEQYF. The DNA for the CDR3 is TGTGCCAGCAGCTCAGACTATACGCTCTACGAGCAGTACTTC. The chain has TRBV5-5 and TRBJ2-7, with D perhaps TRBD2 (5 bases). Trimming stripped 3 bases from V and 3 bases from J, with 13 bases between. The CDR3 sequence is 14 residues long. The germline gives CDR1 SGHKS, CDR2 YYEKEE (reference sequence).

The chain couples TRBV12-3 or TRBV12-4 to TRBJ2-7; the match to TRBD2 covers 14 bases. V gave up 8 bases and J gave up 4 bases; unmatched junction bases: 7. CDR3 size: 15 residues. The CDR3 nucleotides are TGTGCCAGCCGACCCGGGACTAGCGGGAGTTACGAGCAGTACTTC. This gives the protein CASRPGTSGSYEQYF.

The chain uses TRBV4-2 and TRBJ1-1; 9 bases line up with TRBD1. The CDR3 is 15 amino acids. Germline loops: CDR1 LGHNA, CDR2 YNFKEQ. Trimming cost V 0 bases and J 6 bases; bases outside gene matches: 5. The CDR3 nucleotides are TGTGCCAGCAGCCAAGAACAAGGGACAGGGTCTGAAGCTTTCTTT. Protein: CASSQEQGTGSEAFF.

This clonotype was recorded a few times. The V and J genes are TRBV6-1 and TRBJ2-2; D perhaps matches TRBD2 (6 bases). V lost 4 bases and J 1 base, leaving 10 bases between the germline ends. The V gene's germline CDR1 is MNHNS and CDR2 SASEGT. This CDR3 comprises 15 residues. CDR3 bases: TGTGCCAGCAGTGGTCTGGGGGGGAACACCGGGGAGCTGTTTTTT. Translating it yields CASSGLGGNTGELFF.

V is TRBV19 and J is TRBJ1-5; D might be TRBD1 (6 bases). V lost 5 bases and J 5 bases, leaving 16 bases between the germline ends. Germline V gene data show CDR1 as LNHDA and CDR2 as SQIVND (reference sequence). This CDR3 is 15 amino acids long. The CDR3 DNA reads as TGTGCCAGTAGTGCCCGAACAGGGACCGATCAGCCCCAGCATTTT. It encodes CASSARTGTDQPQHF.

The chain carries TRBV7-9 and TRBJ2-3, with 9 bases matching TRBD2. The CDR3 is made up of 15 amino acids. V trimming: 6 bases; J trimming: 3 bases; junction bases outside the gene matches: 7. Germline-derived CDR1 and CDR2 are SEHNR and FQNEAQ (reference sequence). CDR3 sequence: CASSAAGGRTDTQYF. CDR3 nucleotides: TGTGCCAGCAGTGCGGCGGGAGGGAGGACAGATACGCAGTATTTT.